Below, 20 T cell receptor beta chains from the same sample are listed, as sequenced in a study of T cell repertoires in cytomegalovirus infection. TCRdb ran MiXCR on the reads and lists one entry per CDR3 protein. Of roughly 250,000 distinct CDR3 sequences listed, more than 9% are singletons. The specimen was PBMCs. The receptors originated from a human donor in good health (CMV status not recorded). Some clones in this sample may be carry-over from other donors' samples.

This clonotype showed up many times. The V call is TRBV5-1, the J call TRBJ1-3; D not certain. V lost 0 bases and J 0 bases, leaving 7 bases between the germline ends. The germline CDR1 and CDR2 sequences are SGHRS and YFSETQ. The CDR3 runs 15 residues. The CDR3 sequence: CASSLGGNSGNTIYF. In DNA form, the CDR3 reads TGCGCCAGCAGCTTGGGTGGTAACTCTGGAAACACCATATATTTT. The full variable domain, its missing parts supplied by reference TRBV5-1 and TRBJ1-3, is KAGVTQTPRYLIKTRGQQVTLSCSPISGHRSVSWYQQTPGQGLQFLFEYFSETQRNKGNFPGRFSGRQFSNSRSEMNVSTLELGDSALYLCASSLGGNSGNTIYFGEGSWLTVV.

V gene TRBV6-2 or TRBV6-3 combines with J gene TRBJ2-7; TRBD1 is a possible D gene (5 bases). The ends were cut back, 10 bases at V and 5 bases at J, with 12 bases in the middle. CDR1 MNHEY and CDR2 SVGEGT come from the germline V gene. This CDR3 region has 11 residues. In nucleotides, the CDR3 is TGTGCCACCATCAGGGAAAACGAGCAGTACTTC. Amino acids: CATIRENEQYF.

This clonotype was recorded many times. The chain recombines TRBV7-2 with TRBJ2-5, with 12 bases fitting TRBD2. The CDR3 loop spans 15 amino acids. Per germline, CDR1 SGHTA and CDR2 FQGNSA. The V segment lost 6 bases and the J segment 6 bases; nucleotides outside the gene matches: 8. The CDR3 reads CASSPGLAGSQTQYF. CDR3 nucleotides: TGTGCCAGCAGTCCCGGACTAGCGGGAAGTCAGACCCAGTACTTC.

This clonotype has at least ten counts. The genes are TRBV7-8 and TRBJ2-5, with 7 bases identical to TRBD1. V lost 1 base to trimming and J lost 2 bases; unmatched junction nucleotides: 10. Germline CDR1 reads SGHVS; CDR2 reads FQNEAQ. The CDR3 loop spans 17 amino acids. The CDR3 is CASSLVQGVRLQETQYF. The CDR3 DNA reads as TGTGCCAGCAGCTTAGTTCAGGGGGTTCGTCTTCAAGAGACCCAGTACTTC.

There are many counts of this clonotype. The V call is TRBV11-3, the J call TRBJ1-3; TRBD1 matches at 8 bases. The J segment lost 0 bases and the V segment lost 6 bases, leaving 4 bases of the junction unmatched. CDR3 length equals 15 residues. Per germline, CDR1 SGHNT and CDR2 YENEEA. For the CDR3, the DNA is TGTGCCAGCAGACCGGGACAGGACTCTGGAAACACCATATATTTT. It is translated as CASRPGQDSGNTIYF.

There are many counts of this clonotype. The gene calls are TRBV12-3 or TRBV12-4 and TRBJ1-1, with D perhaps TRBD1 (5 bases). The CDR3 contains 13 residues. The V gene lost 5 bases and the J gene lost 4 bases, with 11 bases spanning the gap. The chain's CDR3 is CASSRDQRTEAFF. The CDR3 nucleotides are TGTGCCAGCAGTCGGGACCAACGCACTGAAGCTTTCTTT.

This clonotype showed up many times. This chain links TRBV29-1 with TRBJ1-1, with TRBD1 as a possible D gene (5 bases). CDR1 is SQVTM, CDR2 ANQGSEA, per germline. There are 14 residues in the CDR3. V shed 5 bases and J shed 3 bases, with 16 bases lying between them. The CDR3 bases are TGCAGCGTTCGGGTGGGGCCGGCGGACACTGAAGCTTTCTTT. Encoded protein: CSVRVGPADTEAFF. Drawing the rest from reference TRBV29-1 and TRBJ1-1, the complete variable domain is SAVISQKPSRDICQRGTSLTIQCQVDSQVTMMFWYRQQPGQSLTLIATANQGSEATYESGFVIDKFPISRPNLTFSTLTVSNMSPEDSSIYLCSVRVGPADTEAFFGQGTRLTVV.

The chain uses TRBV14 and TRBJ1-1; the D is unclear. The ends were cut back, 0 bases at V and 3 bases at J, with 11 bases in the middle. Per the germline V gene, CDR1 is SGHDN and CDR2 is FVKESK. The CDR3 loop spans 15 amino acids. The CDR3, as DNA: TGTGCCAGCAGCCAAGATGGCGCCAAGCACACTGAAGCTTTCTTT. The encoded protein is CASSQDGAKHTEAFF.

This sequence joins TRBV30 and TRBJ2-2; D is unresolved. The V gene's germline CDR1 is GTSNPN and CDR2 SVGIG (reference sequence). The CDR3 consists of 13 residues. Between the trimmed V and J ends, which lost 0 bases and 2 bases, there was a span of 4 bases. This CDR3 is CAWSVRNTGELFF. CDR3 in DNA: TGTGCCTGGAGTGTGCGCAACACCGGGGAGCTGTTTTTT.

Turning to this clonotype: A much larger clone differs from this one at a single base, so this may be a read error. The genes are TRBV25-1 and TRBJ1-4; 8 nucleotides agree with TRBD1. The germline V gene has CDR1 MGHDK and CDR2 SYGVNS. The CDR3 is 15 amino acids. This CDR3 reads CANSDGGQAYEKLFF. The CDR3, as DNA: TGTGCCAACAGTGATGGGGGACAGGCTTATGAAAAACTGTTTTTT.

This clonotype was detected many times. This chain uses TRBV11-2 with TRBJ2-1; 11 bases align to TRBD2. The V segment lost 3 bases and the J segment 0 bases; nucleotides outside the gene matches: 10. Looked up from germline, CDR1 is SGHAT and CDR2 is FQNNGV. The CDR3 spans 19 residues. Here the CDR3 reads CASSFPRLAGGSSYNEQFF. CDR3 sequence (DNA): TGTGCCAGCAGCTTCCCCCGTCTAGCGGGGGGAAGCTCCTACAATGAGCAGTTCTTC.

The chain combines TRBV20-1 with TRBJ2-7, with D possibly matching TRBD1 (6 bases). The CDR3 runs 12 residues. V was pared by 5 bases and J by 3 bases, with 11 bases between. Germline-derived CDR1 and CDR2 are DFQATT and SNEGSKA (reference sequence). DNA for the CDR3: TGCAGTGCTCCCCGGGACATCTACGAGCAGTACTTC. Its translation is CSAPRDIYEQYF.

This clonotype has at least ten counts. The rearrangement joins TRBV20-1 to TRBJ1-6; D remains unclear. This CDR3 is 19 amino acids long. The V gene lost 1 base and the J gene lost 0 bases, with 19 bases spanning the gap. Germline CDR1 is DFQATT and CDR2 is SNEGSKA (reference sequence). The CDR3 reads CSARGYTTSASSYNSPLHF. For the CDR3, the DNA is TGCAGTGCTAGAGGCTATACAACATCAGCGAGCTCCTATAATTCACCCCTCCACTTT.

The CDR3 region is CASSLNRHKGYTF. In DNA, the CDR3 is TGTGCCAGCAGTTTAAACAGGCATAAAGGCTACACCTTC. The chain carries TRBV12-3 or TRBV12-4 and TRBJ1-2; D is perhaps TRBD1 (5 bases). The CDR3 consists of 13 residues. V was cut by 2 bases and J by 8 bases, with 12 bases left in between.

This clonotype occurred many times. The V gene is TRBV20-1, the J gene TRBJ1-2, with a weak D call TRBD1 (6 bases). CDR3 length: 13 amino acids. V lost 4 bases and J lost 1, with 10 bases in between. CDR1 is DFQATT and CDR2 is SNEGSKA in the germline V gene (reference sequence). The DNA for the CDR3 is TGCAGTGCTATTCCAGGGGTTAACTATGGCTACACCTTC. Its translation is CSAIPGVNYGYTF.

J is TRBJ1-1 and V is TRBV29-1; no definite D call. The germline V gene has CDR1 SQVTM and CDR2 ANQGSEA. CDR3 length: 14 amino acids. V was cut by 2 bases and J by 1 base, with 11 bases left in between. The CDR3 bases are TGCAGCGTTGAAAAGAACAGAGCGAACACTGAAGCTTTCTTT. This translates into CSVEKNRANTEAFF. The whole variable domain, remainder taken from reference TRBV29-1 and TRBJ1-1, is SAVISQKPSRDICQRGTSLTIQCQVDSQVTMMFWYRQQPGQSLTLIATANQGSEATYESGFVIDKFPISRPNLTFSTLTVSNMSPEDSSIYLCSVEKNRANTEAFFGQGTRLTVV.

The table lists this clonotype with a few counts. This chain uses TRBV5-4 with TRBJ2-5, with 15 bases identical to TRBD2. This CDR3 contains 17 residues. With V trimmed by 4 bases and J by 4 bases, 8 bases remained unmatched. From germline, CDR1 is SGHNT and CDR2 YYREEE (reference sequence). Here the CDR3 reads CASSGGRTSGRAETQYF. The CDR3 DNA is TGTGCCAGCAGCGGGGGCCGGACTAGCGGGAGGGCAGAGACCCAGTACTTC.

On this clonotype itself: A single base separates this from a much larger clone, so it may be a read error. V usage is TRBV7-2 and J usage is TRBJ1-2, with D possibly matching TRBD1 (5 bases). The CDR3 totals 13 residues. Germline V lookup: CDR1 SGHTA, CDR2 FQGNSA. The CDR3 sequence is CASSLVRDRGYIF. The DNA for the CDR3 is TGTGCCAGCAGCTTAGTCCGGGACCGTGGCTACATCTTC.

This clonotype was counted between two and nine times. The chain couples TRBV29-1 to TRBJ1-4; D unresolved. Germline CDR1 is SQVTM and CDR2 is ANQGSEA. This CDR3 is 13 amino acids long. Trimming removed 6 bases at V and 3 bases at J, with 11 bases between. Here the CDR3 DNA reads TGCAGCGTCCGAGACACCCCTAATGAAAAACTGTTTTTT. It translates to CSVRDTPNEKLFF.

The sample holds a few counts of this clonotype. The chain has TRBV29-1 and TRBJ1-1; D may be TRBD1 (5 bases). Germline assignment: CDR1 SQVTM and CDR2 ANQGSEA. V was shortened by 2 bases and J by 0 bases, with 13 bases between the two germline ends. The CDR3 spans 15 residues. The DNA for the CDR3 is TGCAGCGTTGAACCCCAGGCAGGGCTGAACACTGAAGCTTTCTTT. It codes for CSVEPQAGLNTEAFF.